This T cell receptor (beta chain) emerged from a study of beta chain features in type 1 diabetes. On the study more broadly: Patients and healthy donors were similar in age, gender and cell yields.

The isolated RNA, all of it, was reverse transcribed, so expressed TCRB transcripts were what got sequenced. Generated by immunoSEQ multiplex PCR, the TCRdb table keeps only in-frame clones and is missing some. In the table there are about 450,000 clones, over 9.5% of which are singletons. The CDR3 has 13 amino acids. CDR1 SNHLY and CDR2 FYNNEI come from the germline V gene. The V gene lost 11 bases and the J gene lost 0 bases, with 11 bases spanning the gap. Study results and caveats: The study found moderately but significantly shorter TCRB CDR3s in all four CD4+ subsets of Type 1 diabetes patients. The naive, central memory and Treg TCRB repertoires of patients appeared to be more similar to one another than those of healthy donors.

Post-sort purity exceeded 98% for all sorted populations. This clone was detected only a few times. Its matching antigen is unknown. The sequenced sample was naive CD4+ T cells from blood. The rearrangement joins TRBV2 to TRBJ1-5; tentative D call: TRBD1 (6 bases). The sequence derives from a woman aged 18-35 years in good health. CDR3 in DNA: TGTGCCTTAAGGACAGATAGCAATCAGCCCCAGCATTTT. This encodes CALRTDSNQPQHF.